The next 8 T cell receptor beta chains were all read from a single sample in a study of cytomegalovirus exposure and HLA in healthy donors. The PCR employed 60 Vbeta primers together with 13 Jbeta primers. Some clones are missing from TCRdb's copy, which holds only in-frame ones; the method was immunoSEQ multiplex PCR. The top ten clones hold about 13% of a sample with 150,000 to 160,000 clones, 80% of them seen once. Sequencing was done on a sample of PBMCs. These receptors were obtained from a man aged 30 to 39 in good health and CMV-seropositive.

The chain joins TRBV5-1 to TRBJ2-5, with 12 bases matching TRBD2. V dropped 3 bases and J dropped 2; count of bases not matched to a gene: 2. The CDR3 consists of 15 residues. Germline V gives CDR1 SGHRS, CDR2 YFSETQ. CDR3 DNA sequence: TGCGCCAGCAGCTCCGGACTAGCGGGACAAGAGACCCAGTACTTC. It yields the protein CASSSGLAGQETQYF.

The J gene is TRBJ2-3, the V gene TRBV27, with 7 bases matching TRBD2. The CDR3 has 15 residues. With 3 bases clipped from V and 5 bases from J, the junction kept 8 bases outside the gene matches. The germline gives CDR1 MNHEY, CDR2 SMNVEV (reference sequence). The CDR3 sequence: CASSFLRGMLDTQYF. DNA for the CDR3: TGTGCCAGCAGTTTTTTGCGGGGGATGTTAGATACGCAGTATTTT.

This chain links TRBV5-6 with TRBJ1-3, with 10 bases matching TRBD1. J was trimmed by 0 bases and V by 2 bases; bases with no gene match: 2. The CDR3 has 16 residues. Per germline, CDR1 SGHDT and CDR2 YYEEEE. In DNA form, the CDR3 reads TGTGCCAGCAGCTTTTGGACAGGGGGCTCTGGAAACACCATATATTTT. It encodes CASSFWTGGSGNTIYF. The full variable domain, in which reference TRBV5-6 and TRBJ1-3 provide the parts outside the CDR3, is DAGVTQSPTHLIKTRGQQVTLRCSPKSGHDTVSWYQQALGQGPQFIFQYYEEEERQRGNFPDRFSGHQFPNYSSELNVNALLLGDSALYLCASSFWTGGSGNTIYFGEGSWLTVV.

This CDR3 is CASSEGDRGARGYTF. The CDR3 nucleotides are TGTGCCAGCAGTGAAGGGGACAGGGGGGCACGGGGCTACACCTTC. This chain links TRBV2 with TRBJ1-2; TRBD1 aligns across 11 bases. CDR1 SNHLY and CDR2 FYNNEI come from the germline V gene. The J segment lost 8 bases and the V segment lost 1 base, leaving 6 bases of the junction unmatched. The CDR3 has 15 amino acids.

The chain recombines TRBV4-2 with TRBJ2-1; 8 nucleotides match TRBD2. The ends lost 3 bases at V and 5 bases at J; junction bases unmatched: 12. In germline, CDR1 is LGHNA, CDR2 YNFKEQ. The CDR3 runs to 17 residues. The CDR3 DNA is TGTGCCAGCAGCCACTTGACGGGAGGGGAGAGCCACAATGAGCAGTTCTTC. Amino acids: CASSHLTGGESHNEQFF.

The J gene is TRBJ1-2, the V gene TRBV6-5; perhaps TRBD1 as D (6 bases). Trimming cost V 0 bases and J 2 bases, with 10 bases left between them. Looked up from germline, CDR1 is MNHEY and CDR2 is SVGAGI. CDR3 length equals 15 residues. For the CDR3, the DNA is TGTGCCAGCAGTTACTCGTACAGGGAGAACTATGGCTACACCTTC. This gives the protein CASSYSYRENYGYTF.

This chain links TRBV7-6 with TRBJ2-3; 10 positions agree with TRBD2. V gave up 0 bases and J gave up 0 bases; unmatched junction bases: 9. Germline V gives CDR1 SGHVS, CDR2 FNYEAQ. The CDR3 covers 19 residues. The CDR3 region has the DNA TGTGCCAGCAGCTTAGCACCACCTGGACTAGCGGCTAGCACAGATACGCAGTATTTT. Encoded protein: CASSLAPPGLAASTDTQYF.

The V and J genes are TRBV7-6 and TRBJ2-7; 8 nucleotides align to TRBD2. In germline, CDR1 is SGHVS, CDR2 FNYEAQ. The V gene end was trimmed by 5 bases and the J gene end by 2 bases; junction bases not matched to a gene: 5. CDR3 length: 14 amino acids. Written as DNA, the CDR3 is TGTGCCAGCAGCCTTAGCGGGGTGGCCTACGAGCAGTACTTC. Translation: CASSLSGVAYEQYF.